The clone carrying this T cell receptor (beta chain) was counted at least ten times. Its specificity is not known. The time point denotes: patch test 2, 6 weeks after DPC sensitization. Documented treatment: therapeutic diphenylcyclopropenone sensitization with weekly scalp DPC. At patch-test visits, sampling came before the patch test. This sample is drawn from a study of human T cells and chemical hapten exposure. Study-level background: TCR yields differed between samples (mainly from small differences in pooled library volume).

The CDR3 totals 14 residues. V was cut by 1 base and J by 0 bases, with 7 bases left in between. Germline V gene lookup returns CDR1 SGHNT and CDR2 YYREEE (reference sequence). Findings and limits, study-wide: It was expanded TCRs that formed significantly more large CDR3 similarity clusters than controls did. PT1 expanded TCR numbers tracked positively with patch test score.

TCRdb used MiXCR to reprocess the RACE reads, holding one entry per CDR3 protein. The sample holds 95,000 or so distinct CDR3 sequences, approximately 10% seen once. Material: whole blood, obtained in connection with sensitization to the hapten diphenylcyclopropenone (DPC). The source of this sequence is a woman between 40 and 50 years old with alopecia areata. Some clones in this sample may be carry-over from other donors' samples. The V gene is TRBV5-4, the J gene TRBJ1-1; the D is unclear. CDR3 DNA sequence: TGTGCCAGCAGCTTGTCCCACATGAACACTGAAGCTTTCTTT. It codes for CASSLSHMNTEAFF.